These T cell receptor beta chains were read from a single sample in a study of technical replicates of blood from several donors. The repertoire was sequenced with immunoSEQ multiplex PCR; TCRdb's copy has only in-frame clones and lacks some. The sample records 80,000 or so clones, more than 80% being singletons. The specimen sequenced was PBMCs. All receptors derive from a human donor in good health. Some clones in this sample may be carry-over from other donors' samples. Both conserved end residues are trimmed from each CDR3. D genes are given only for firm matches.

TRBD1,TRBJ2-5,TRBV5-4,ASSLATGVLSMETQY
.,TRBJ2-5,TRBV2,ASSRPGDTGTQY
.,TRBJ2-7,TRBV29-1,SVESVGFYEQY
.,TRBJ1-5,TRBV28,ASLQGLGGQPQH
.,TRBJ2-7,TRBV30,AWNEQGFEQY
.,TRBJ2-2,TRBV4-3,ASSQPTGSGELF
.,TRBJ2-5,TRBV30,AWSVRMRETQY
.,TRBJ2-3,TRBV30,AASSSADTQY
.,TRBJ2-3,TRBV6-6,ASSYQRSSTDTQY
TRBD1,TRBJ2-4,TRBV10-3,AISVQGADIQY
TRBD1,TRBJ1-1,TRBV5-1,ASSLDGQAVWTEAF
TRBD2,TRBJ2-3,TRBV7-2,ASSFRSGGPTDTQY
TRBD2,TRBJ2-3,TRBV7-9,ASSRTSGGAPDTQY
TRBD2,TRBJ2-4,TRBV4-1,ASGLGVAKNIQY
.,TRBJ2-3,TRBV4-1,ASSQDFGLGGWDTQY
.,TRBJ2-7,TRBV30,AWSVPSEHYEQY
TRBD2,TRBJ2-3,TRBV15,ATSIGLAGERSTDTQY
.,TRBJ2-7,TRBV6-4,ASSPTRSGHRDEQY
.,TRBJ2-2,TRBV27,ASSFPGGELF
.,TRBJ2-1,TRBV5-1,ASSSPLGAEQF
TRBD1,TRBJ2-3,TRBV19,ASSRGSHTDTQY
.,TRBJ1-1,TRBV29-1,SVEAQGHTEAF
.,TRBJ2-1,TRBV28,ASSLAGGIYNEQF
.,TRBJ1-1,TRBV5-4,ASSKEQVTTEAF
.,TRBJ2-7,TRBV4-2,ASSQDQMYEQY
.,TRBJ2-5,TRBV13,ASSFSIGHHQETQY
TRBD2,TRBJ2-1,TRBV7-9,ASSELAGGENEQF
TRBD2,TRBJ2-1,TRBV7-2,ASSAGTSGPGGF
TRBD1,TRBJ2-6,TRBV7-9,ASNPPGQRHSGANVLT
.,TRBJ1-6,TRBV11-2,ATTAKENSPLH
.,TRBJ1-2,TRBV9,ASSVARADYGYT
.,TRBJ2-2,TRBV7-3,ASSSNRKGRELF
.,TRBJ1-2,TRBV18,ASSPDRLYGYT
.,TRBJ2-1,TRBV5-1,ASSFRESSYNEQF
.,TRBJ1-5,TRBV2,ASSESENQPQH
.,TRBJ2-4,TRBV13,ASSLTRGSGIQY
TRBD1,TRBJ2-7,TRBV28,ASSRTGLGEQY
.,TRBJ1-1,TRBV7-2,ASSLLGGMNTEAF
.,TRBJ2-7,TRBV4-3,ASSLSAGAYEQY
.,TRBJ2-7,TRBV10-3,AISGSQAESYEQY
TRBD2,TRBJ2-5,TRBV6-5,ASSSPGLAGETQY
TRBD2,TRBJ2-3,TRBV5-1,ASSPGLDGGTDTQY
TRBD1,TRBJ2-5,TRBV7-3,ASSSRGQETQY
TRBD1,TRBJ2-7,TRBV2,ASSVDRGAYEQY
TRBD2,TRBJ2-7,TRBV27,ASSTGLADFYEQY
.,TRBJ1-6,TRBV27,ASSSPESYNSPLH
TRBD1,TRBJ2-7,TRBV7-2,ASRYGTVRSEQY
.,TRBJ1-5,TRBV19,AASRGNNQPQH
.,TRBJ2-7,TRBV10-3,AISDRGDHEQY
.,TRBJ2-5,TRBV6-6,ASRAYREETQY
TRBD1,TRBJ2-7,TRBV9,ASSVESGQGYEQY
.,TRBJ1-3,TRBV7-6,ASSLVNTGGNTIY
.,TRBJ2-3,TRBV29-1,SGDRYTDTQY
TRBD1,TRBJ2-7,TRBV5-1,ASSSRDSSYEQY
TRBD1,TRBJ1-2,TRBV4-1,ASSQGGQGSNYGYT
.,TRBJ2-1,TRBV6-5,ASSYSLGGNEQF
.,TRBJ1-1,TRBV5-1,ASSLAGFEAF